This T cell receptor (beta chain) was obtained from a study of Ad26.COV2.S vaccination and SARS-CoV-2 variants. Study details: The study gave Ad26.COV2.S intramuscularly, once or twice 56 days apart. Study results and limitations: Similar non-spike TCR breadth was seen in vaccine and placebo recipients.

Treatment here: 19 received Ad26.COV2.S at low or high dose, single or two shots; five or six received placebo; per-sample allocation not given. Sample collection was performed on day 63 after the first vaccine or placebo injection. This adult donor, from Boston, was 18-55 years old. Immunization relied on an Ad26 vector, which expressed Wuhan-strain SARS-CoV-2 spike. Note on this clone: Its antigen remains unidentified.

The CDR3 consists of 14 residues. V was cut by 1 base and J by 3 bases, with 10 bases left in between. Germline CDR1 reads LNHDA; CDR2 reads SQIVND (reference sequence). Generated by immunoSEQ multiplex PCR, the TCRdb table keeps only in-frame clones and is missing some. The profile covers more than 400,000 clones, with 92% appearing a single time and 1.5% to 2% taken by the ten largest. The chain joins TRBV19 to TRBJ2-7; perhaps TRBD1 as D (5 bases). The sample here was peripheral blood, taken in a trial of Ad26.COV2.S vaccine versus placebo. The sequence derives from a person between 18 and 65 years old who received the Ad26.COV2.S COVID-19 vaccine or a placebo. The CDR3 bases are TGTGCCAGTAGTATAGTATTAGGGGTCTACGAGCAGTACTTC. Translating gives CASSIVLGVYEQYF.